The clone carrying this T cell receptor beta chain was seen once. No antigen is known for it. Other DNA sequences in the same sample also yield this CDR3. The data were obtained in a study of shared clonotypes between healthy human individuals. Broader study findings: Memory subsets had estimated richness that was generally smaller than that of naive subsets. Shared across four donors were approximately 5% of the naive CD4 clonotypes.

Germline V gene data show CDR1 as SQVTM and CDR2 as ANQGSEA. CDR3 length: 14 amino acids. V lost 7 bases to trimming and J lost 1 base; unmatched junction nucleotides: 2. Produced via immunoSEQ multiplex PCR; TCRdb's table is partial and in-frame only. Here the sample spans about 2.3 million clones, over 90% being singletons. The TCR was taken from a man in his late teens or twenties in good health. Some clones in this sample may be carry-over from other donors' samples. The sequenced sample was naive CD4+ T cells from PBMCs. Subset defined: CD45RA+ positively selected. The rearrangement links TRBV29-1 to TRBJ2-3; TRBD2 matches 13 bases. The CDR3 is CSAGLAGGTDTQYF. As DNA, the CDR3 is TGCAGCGCTGGACTAGCGGGAGGCACAGATACGCAGTATTTT.